This T cell receptor (beta chain) is from a study of long-term antiretroviral therapy in people with HIV (dated by TCRdb to between 2021 and 2022). About the investigation overall: The earliest samples were collected approximately a decade before the 2015 WHO recommendation for immediate ART, a period when ART was typically delayed until CD4 counts fell. No cross-contamination during QIAcube processing was seen in test extractions of a monoclonal T-cell line run alongside a few dozen polyclonal samples. A retrospective serial study tested whether ART initiation and durable HIV suppression were associated with changes in peripheral blood TRB repertoire composition and diversity. Among the 30 to 35 participants with HIV, around ten were female. A total of under 250 cryopreserved PBMC samples were contributed to the cohort by 30 adults with confirmed HIV infection, with samples collected serially over a mean of around 6 years (range 1-12). Study-wide conclusions, independent of this receptor: The samples were dated from the mid-2000s to the late 2010s, and the ART regimens that were used may be less effective than current ART regimens. CDR3 length ranges in HIV repertoires were narrower than in controls, and network structure suggested an antigen-experienced repertoire with only a slight naive shift after ART. The repertoire was dominated across all time points by expanded TRB clones identified before ART initiation, although this dominance was seen to fluctuate and to decrease in many PLHIV after ART. Unsorted PBMC were profiled instead of sorted CD4+ and CD8+ T cells because pre-ART samples had limited cell numbers. Because PBMC availability was limited, only the TCR beta chain was sequenced, with no alpha chain pairing. No data were available on ART adherence, viral resistance or therapy changes, limiting inferences about post-ART repertoire changes. ART initiation was associated with a significant increase in TRB diversity, but diversity stayed significantly below transplant donor controls even after long-term ART.

The immunoSEQ hsTCRB v3.0 assay was used at survey level resolution to sequence the TRB variable region. TRB sequencing targeted a depth of about 40,000-50,000 T-cell genomes per sample. An Illumina MiSeq with a v3 150-cycle kit was used to sequence the pooled TRB libraries. The study's own analysis went as follows. Repertoire analysis was performed in R inside a reproducible Nextflow workflow that covered QC, data transformation and analysis. LymphoSeq2, an R package for exploring AIRR-Seq data, was used to implement custom analyses. A few samples yielding fewer than 5000 total TRB sequences were excluded, leaving approximately 200 analyzed HIV repertoires. Among the roughly 190 retained HIV repertoires, roughly 60 were collected before ART initiation and some 130 were collected after ART initiation. Repertoires were downsampled to 5000 TRB nucleotide sequences, with summary statistics averaged over 100 downsampling iterations. TRB sequences were retained for analysis only if CDR3 regions of at least seven amino acids were present. Diversity was measured with a Shannon entropy-derived clonality score and the Gini coefficient. In the repertoire networks, any two of the top 5000 CDR3 amino acid sequences were connected whenever the two sequences differed by an edit distance of one. For TRB CDR3 amino acid sequences, antigen specificity groups and MHC restriction were predicted with GLIPH2. To flag known associations with CMV, EBV, HIV or tissue antigens, CDR3 amino acid sequences were compared against VDJdb and McPAS-TCR. Pre-ART, post-ART and control groups were compared with Wilcoxon signed-rank tests and Holm-Bonferroni correction. Sourced from immuneACCESS, this table was stored by TCRdb with only in-frame sequences that have V and J called. A share of the clones is absent; for the studies checked, an unresolved V gene accounts for under half, and the remainder has no known explanation. Clonal size and the V and J genes are those of that table, whereas D and trimming came from the DNA. This sample gives 25,000 to 30,000 clones in total; roughly 84% of them show up just once. Roughly 9% of the sample goes to the ten largest clones.

As for this clone: Its binding antigen is unknown. Base-call qualities are not available, and no considerably larger clone is one nucleotide away.

Participants were included only if at least one PBMC sample before ART initiation and at least two post-ART samples were available. Every participant with HIV received treatment in the United States of America. Cryopreserved samples of about 1-10 million PBMC were thawed and washed before DNA extraction. At the time of the earliest PBMC sample, participants with HIV were aged between roughly 20 and 54 years. Per participant, PBMC samples came from 1-4 timepoints prior to ART initiation and 2-8 timepoints following ART initiation, for a median of 7 samples. For every participant, serial HIV viral load, CD4+ T-cell count, ART history and demographic data were obtained. Genomic DNA was extracted from unsorted PBMC with a Qiagen kit on a QIAcube, processed in batches of 12 samples. CDR1 and CDR2 (SGHVS, FNYEAQ) derive from the germline V gene. There are 16 amino acids in the CDR3, from cysteine to phenylalanine inclusive. The CDR3 DNA has 48 bases and is translated from base 1. V is clipped by 5 bases and J by 0 bases, and the sequence between their germline boundaries is 16 bases long.

The source was unsorted PBMCs, collected approximately 4.8 years after starting antiretroviral therapy. This TCR came from a man aged 40-49 years with HIV. The chain is made from TRBV7-6 and TRBJ1-1; the D gene lacks a confident call. This receptor has the CDR3 CASSLKVAAMNTEAFF. The bases are TGTGCCAGCAGCCTAAAGGTGGCAGCGATGAACACTGAAGCTTTCTTT.